This TCR beta chain was identified in a study of T cells in Graves' hyperthyroidism and ophthalmopathy. Broader study findings: Blood also showed most of the thyroid clonotypes that were expanded above 0.001. A model using 13 V-J features told ophthalmopathy apart from stable hyperthyroidism.

TCR beta CDR3 regions were amplified from RNA. First-round RT-PCR with HTBI primers amplified the TCR CDR3 region. TCRdb reprocessed the multiplex PCR reads with MiXCR, giving one entry per CDR3 protein. The sample includes about 610,000 distinct CDR3 sequences, roughly 50% of them seen just once. No progression to ophthalmopathy during 18 months of follow-up defined stable disease. Per the germline V gene, CDR1 is SGHTA and CDR2 is FQGNSA. V lost 1 base and J lost 6; bases outside the gene matches: 9. There are 17 residues in the CDR3. Worth noting for this clonotype: The antigen remains undetermined.

This receptor was taken from a woman aged 18-35 years with Graves' hyperthyroidism. Specimen: peripheral blood or thyroid tissue (not recorded which). The chain is built from TRBV7-2 and TRBJ2-2, with 9 nucleotides matching TRBD1. Written as DNA, the CDR3 is TGTGCCAGCAGCTTAGACCCTTCACAGGGGGCGGCCGGGGAGCTGTTTTTT. It specifies CASSLDPSQGAAGELFF.